These 22 T cell receptor beta chains were sequenced from one sample in a study of shared clonotypes between healthy human individuals. The repertoire was sequenced with immunoSEQ multiplex PCR; TCRdb's copy has only in-frame clones and lacks some. This repertoire shows 1 million to 1.3 million clones, around 78% found once; its top ten account for 0.61%. The sample was memory CD4+ T cells from PBMCs. Subset defined: CD45RA-negative fraction. The receptors stem from a man aged 18 to 29 in good health. Some clones in this sample may be carry-over from other donors' samples.

This rearrangement joins TRBV7-2 to TRBJ2-7; the D gene is possibly TRBD2 (5 bases). Trimming left V 3 bases short and J 3 bases short, with 12 bases between. This CDR3 spans 14 amino acids. Germline values: CDR1 SGHTA, CDR2 FQGNSA. This chain's CDR3 is CASSFGGLSYEQYF. The CDR3 DNA follows: TGTGCCAGCAGCTTCGGCGGGCTGAGCTACGAGCAGTACTTC.

The rearrangement joins TRBV2 to TRBJ1-2; no reliable D call. Germline values: CDR1 SNHLY, CDR2 FYNNEI. Deletions cut 1 base from V and 6 bases from J, with 15 bases between. The CDR3 consists of 15 residues. CDR3 nucleotide sequence: TGTGCCAGCAGTGAAGTTCGGAGGCATCTGCATGGCTACACCTTC. Protein product: CASSEVRRHLHGYTF.

The chain uses TRBV11-3 and TRBJ2-4; D unclear. Trimming took off 1 base at V and 0 bases at J, with 13 bases between the two ends. CDR3 length: 17 residues. Germline loops: CDR1 SGHNT, CDR2 YENEEA. The CDR3 protein is CASSLARLYLAKNIQYF. The CDR3 DNA reads as TGTGCCAGCAGCTTAGCTCGACTTTATTTAGCCAAAAACATTCAGTACTTC.

The chain employs TRBV19 and TRBJ2-4; the D gene is possibly TRBD1 (6 bases). Germline lookup yields CDR1 LNHDA and CDR2 SQIVND (reference sequence). The CDR3 consists of 16 residues. V dropped 4 bases and J dropped 1 base, with 14 bases sitting between them. CDR3 in amino acids: CASSKQGSRAKNIQYF. The CDR3 DNA is TGTGCCAGTAGTAAACAGGGTTCCCGGGCCAAAAACATTCAGTACTTC. Variable domain in full (rest from reference TRBV19 and TRBJ2-4): DGGITQSPKYLFRKEGQNVTLSCEQNLNHDAMYWYRQDPGQGLRLIYYSQIVNDFQKGDIAEGYSVSREKKESFPLTVTSAQKNPTAFYLCASSKQGSRAKNIQYFGAGTRLSVL.

This clone has only a few counts. The chain links TRBV19 to TRBJ1-5; D ambiguous. Germline loops: CDR1 LNHDA, CDR2 SQIVND (reference sequence). Trimming left V 4 bases short and J 6 bases short, with 22 bases between. The CDR3 sequence is 17 residues long. CDR3 DNA: TGTGCCAGTAGTAGTAGGACCCAAACTACCTTGGGTCAGCCCCAGCATTTT. This gives the protein CASSSRTQTTLGQPQHF.

V gene TRBV5-6 combines with J gene TRBJ2-7; 11 nucleotides match TRBD2. Germline V lookup: CDR1 SGHDT, CDR2 YYEEEE. Trimming removed 3 bases from V and 7 bases from J; junction bases left unmatched: 12. CDR3 length: 16 residues. In DNA form, the CDR3 reads TGTGCCAGCAGCTCCAACCGACTAGCGGGAAACCGGGAGCAGTACTTC. Amino acids: CASSSNRLAGNREQYF.

The chain joins TRBV5-3 to TRBJ1-5; possibly TRBD1 for D (6 bases). TRBV5-3 is classed as an ORF, of uncertain function. This CDR3 has 16 residues. V was cut by 6 bases and J by 2 bases, with 18 bases left in between. CDR3 coding DNA: TGTGCCAGAACCTCGTCCGGGGGGGCTGGCAATCAGCCCCAGCATTTT. Its translation: CARTSSGGAGNQPQHF.

This chain uses TRBV14 with TRBJ1-2, with 7 bases lining up with TRBD1. With V trimmed by 3 bases and J by 3 bases, 4 bases remained unmatched. From germline, CDR1 is SGHDN and CDR2 FVKESK. CDR3 length: 14 residues. For the CDR3, the DNA is TGTGCCAGCAGCCAGAGGACAGGCGACTATGGCTACACCTTC. Translation gives CASSQRTGDYGYTF.

The CDR3 protein is CASLGSFAESYNEQFF. The CDR3 DNA reads as TGTGCCAGCCTCGGGTCGTTTGCGGAAAGCTACAATGAGCAGTTCTTC. This chain connects TRBV28 to TRBJ2-1; D is unclear. Germline V lookup: CDR1 MDHEN, CDR2 SYDVKM. Trimming removed 8 bases at V and 3 bases at J, with 20 bases between. The CDR3 is made up of 16 amino acids.

The chain combines TRBV27 with TRBJ2-1; D is ambiguous. CDR1 and CDR2 (germline): MNHEY, SMNVEV (reference sequence). Trimming pared 4 bases from V and 5 bases from J, leaving 15 bases between. The length of the CDR3 is 15 residues. CDR3 DNA sequence: TGTGCCAGCAGTTCTCTGGGCAGTGGCGACAATGAGCAGTTCTTC. This gives the protein CASSSLGSGDNEQFF.

V is TRBV5-1 and J is TRBJ2-7; 12 bases fit TRBD2. V lost 4 bases, J lost 2 bases, and 4 bases stayed unmatched. The CDR3 totals 15 residues. Per germline, CDR1 SGHRS and CDR2 YFSETQ. The CDR3 DNA reads as TGCGCCAGCAGCCGGACTAGCGGGAAACCCTACGAGCAGTACTTC. Protein sequence: CASSRTSGKPYEQYF.

The chain couples TRBV19 to TRBJ1-2; tentatively, D is TRBD1 (6 bases). This CDR3 is built from 16 residues. The V gene lost 3 bases and the J gene lost 1 base, with 15 bases spanning the gap. Germline CDR1 is LNHDA and CDR2 is SQIVND (reference sequence). The CDR3 nucleotides read TGTGCCAGTAGTATCAACCGGGACACTTTTAACTATGGCTACACCTTC. This gives the protein CASSINRDTFNYGYTF.

This clone was detected a few times. V and J are TRBV14 and TRBJ2-6; D is unclear. The CDR3 runs 16 residues. With 3 bases removed from V and 1 base from J, the gap between germline ends came to 10 bases. The germline gives CDR1 SGHDN, CDR2 FVKESK. The CDR3 reads CASSQRVWSGANVLTF. The CDR3 nucleotides are TGTGCCAGCAGCCAGCGAGTGTGGTCTGGGGCCAACGTCCTGACTTTC.

This chain connects TRBV2 to TRBJ1-2; a weak D match, TRBD1 (5 bases). The CDR3 is 15 amino acids. Per the germline V gene, CDR1 is SNHLY and CDR2 is FYNNEI. Trimming took 4 bases from V and 4 from J, leaving 16 bases between them. In DNA form, the CDR3 reads TGTGCCAGCAGTGTGACCCGGGACCCAGGCTATGGCTACACCTTC. This translates into CASSVTRDPGYGYTF.

The gene calls are TRBV5-1 and TRBJ1-2, with 8 bases identical to TRBD1. The V segment lost 0 bases and the J segment 7 bases; nucleotides outside the gene matches: 26. Germline CDR1 is SGHRS and CDR2 is YFSETQ. The CDR3 is made up of 21 amino acids. CDR3 sequence reads: CASSLAGPDRGSRGVSGGYTF. CDR3 nucleotide sequence: TGCGCCAGCAGCTTGGCCGGGCCCGACAGGGGAAGTCGTGGCGTATCTGGTGGCTACACCTTC. The full variable domain, rest sourced from reference TRBV5-1 and TRBJ1-2, is KAGVTQTPRYLIKTRGQQVTLSCSPISGHRSVSWYQQTPGQGLQFLFEYFSETQRNKGNFPGRFSGRQFSNSRSEMNVSTLELGDSALYLCASSLAGPDRGSRGVSGGYTFGSGTRLTVV.

The chain uses TRBV5-1 and TRBJ2-5, with TRBD2 as a possible D gene (6 bases). With 4 bases removed from V and 2 bases from J, the gap between germline ends came to 15 bases. There are 15 residues in the CDR3. Germline V gives CDR1 SGHRS, CDR2 YFSETQ. CDR3 sequence (DNA): TGCGCCAGCAGCCGAGGGACTTCTGCTCAAGAGACCCAGTACTTC. It translates to CASSRGTSAQETQYF.

The J gene is TRBJ2-7, the V gene TRBV9; no clear D. V was shortened by 0 bases and J by 5 bases, with 12 bases between the two germline ends. There are 14 residues in the CDR3. Germline-derived CDR1 and CDR2 are SGDLS and YYNGEE. The CDR3 spells CASSVGVKAHEQYF. The DNA of the CDR3 is TGTGCCAGCAGCGTAGGGGTTAAGGCCCACGAGCAGTACTTC.

The chain is built from TRBV4-3 and TRBJ1-2; D is unresolved. Germline CDR1 reads LGHNA; CDR2 reads YSLEER. This CDR3 has 16 residues. Trimming took off 0 bases at V and 5 bases at J, with 16 bases between the two ends. CDR3 coding DNA: TGCGCCAGCAGCCAAGATCTAGCCAACAGCGGGTATGGCTACACCTTC. Translating gives CASSQDLANSGYGYTF.

The J gene is TRBJ2-2, the V gene TRBV6-6; D is unresolved. The germline gives CDR1 MNHNY, CDR2 SVGAGI (reference sequence). The V end was cut by 6 bases, the J end by 6 bases, with 11 bases between. There are 13 residues in the CDR3. For the CDR3, the DNA is TGTGCCAGCAGAAACCTGGTTTCCGGGGAGCTGTTTTTT. Amino acids: CASRNLVSGELFF.

This clone was seen just once. Here the CDR3 DNA reads TGTGCCTGGAGTAACTTCGGGACGGGGAACACTGAAGCTTTCTTT. Residues: CAWSNFGTGNTEAFF. The rearrangement joins TRBV30 to TRBJ1-1, with D possibly matching TRBD1 (5 bases). Trimming removed 2 bases at V and 1 base at J, with 14 bases between. This CDR3 comprises 15 residues. The V gene's germline CDR1 is GTSNPN and CDR2 SVGIG (reference sequence).

This sequence joins TRBV9 and TRBJ1-4, with a possible D match to TRBD1 (6 bases). CDR1 is SGDLS, CDR2 YYNGEE, per germline. Trimming took 3 bases from V and 8 from J, leaving 11 bases between them. The CDR3 covers 13 residues. In DNA form, the CDR3 reads TGTGCCAGCAGCGCCGCGGGGGGCGAAAAACTGTTTTTT. It yields the protein CASSAAGGEKLFF.

The J gene is TRBJ2-1, the V gene TRBV9; D tentatively fits TRBD1 or TRBD2 (5 bases each). Germline CDR1 reads SGDLS; CDR2 reads YYNGEE. Deletions cut 4 bases from V and 4 bases from J, with 15 bases between. The CDR3 runs 15 residues. The chain's CDR3 is CASSISGTEYNEQFF. The CDR3 DNA is TGTGCCAGCAGCATCTCCGGGACGGAATACAATGAGCAGTTCTTC.